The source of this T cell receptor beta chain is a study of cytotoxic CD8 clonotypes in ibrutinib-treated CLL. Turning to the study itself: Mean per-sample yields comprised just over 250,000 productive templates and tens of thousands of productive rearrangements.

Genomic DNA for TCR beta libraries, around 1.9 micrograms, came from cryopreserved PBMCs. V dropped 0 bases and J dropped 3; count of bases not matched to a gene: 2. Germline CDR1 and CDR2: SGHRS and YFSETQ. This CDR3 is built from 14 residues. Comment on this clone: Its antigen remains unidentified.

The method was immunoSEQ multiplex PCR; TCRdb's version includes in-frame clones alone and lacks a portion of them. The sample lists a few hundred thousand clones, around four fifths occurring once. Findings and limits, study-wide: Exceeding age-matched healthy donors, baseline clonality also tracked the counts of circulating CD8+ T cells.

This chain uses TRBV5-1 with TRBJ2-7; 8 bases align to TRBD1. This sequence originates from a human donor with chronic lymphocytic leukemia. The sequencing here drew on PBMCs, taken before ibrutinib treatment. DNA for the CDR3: TGCGCCAGCAGCTTGGCGGACAGGGACTACGAGCAGTACTTC. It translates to CASSLADRDYEQYF. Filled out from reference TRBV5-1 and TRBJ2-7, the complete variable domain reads KAGVTQTPRYLIKTRGQQVTLSCSPISGHRSVSWYQQTPGQGLQFLFEYFSETQRNKGNFPGRFSGRQFSNSRSEMNVSTLELGDSALYLCASSLADRDYEQYFGPGTRLTVT.